The clone carrying this TCR beta chain was counted only a few times. TCRdb re-called the 5' RACE reads through MiXCR, storing one row per CDR3 protein. Among approximately 1.8 million distinct CDR3 sequences listed, under 35% were seen once. The germline V and J ends were trimmed by 6 bases and 5 bases, with 10 bases remaining between them. This CDR3 has 12 residues. The V gene's germline CDR1 is SQVTM and CDR2 ANQGSEA. This sample was taken from a study of identical twins. The sequenced material came from cord blood. The chain carries TRBV29-1 and TRBJ1-4; D ambiguous. This receptor was obtained from a newborn girl in good health. The CDR3 region is CSVRTVNEKLFF. CDR3 nucleotide sequence: TGCAGCGTCAGGACTGTAAATGAAAAACTGTTTTTT.